This record covers a single TCR beta chain. Its antigen is as yet unknown. These data originate in a study of identical twins. General observations from the study: Beta out-of-frame sequences showed weaker excess sharing between twins.

A single record per CDR3 protein comes from TCRdb applying MiXCR to the 5' RACE reads. Among hundreds of thousands of distinct CDR3 sequences listed, about 20% were seen once. The V gene's germline CDR1 is DFQATT and CDR2 SNEGSKA (reference sequence). The CDR3 is made up of 15 amino acids. V was trimmed by 5 bases and J by 1 base, leaving 12 bases between them. This sample was also put to use in a study of T cells expressing NK-cell markers. As reported in that work: Sequencing covered eight donors, seven HCMV-seropositive and one seronegative. An anti-gamma-delta TCR antibody restricted sorting to alpha-beta TCR T cells in several experiments. In a group of 5 to 7 donors, dominant NKG2C+ clonotypes represented about 1.0-7.5% of CD8+ T cells.

V usage is TRBV20-1 and J usage is TRBJ2-6; D unresolved. Specimen: PBMCs. The clonotype was recovered from a woman in her late teens or twenties in good health. CDR3 sequence reads: CSAPVSWSGANVLTF. The CDR3 DNA sequence: TGCAGTGCTCCCGTTAGCTGGTCTGGGGCCAACGTCCTGACTTTC.